This T cell receptor beta chain originates from a study of Graves' ophthalmopathy and Graves' hyperthyroidism. As the template, RNA transcripts were used to amplify TCR beta CDR3 regions. HTBI primers primed a first-round RT-PCR, and a second-round multiplex PCR followed. TCRdb reprocessed the multiplex PCR reads with MiXCR, giving one entry per CDR3 protein. The sample holds almost 750,000 distinct CDR3 sequences, roughly 41% seen once. Details on this clonotype: The antigen remains unidentified.

With 5 bases clipped from V and 3 bases from J, the junction kept 8 bases outside the gene matches. Germline V gives CDR1 SQVTM, CDR2 ANQGSEA. This CDR3 comprises 15 residues. Study outcomes and limitations: Most thyroid-expanded clonotypes exceeding 0.001 frequency were also found in blood.

The sample comprised peripheral blood. The gene calls are TRBV29-1 and TRBJ2-3; 10 nucleotides match TRBD2. The sequence was obtained from an adult man with Graves' ophthalmopathy. CDR3 in amino acids: CSVLSGRAGTDTQYF. For the CDR3, the DNA is TGCAGCGTTCTGAGCGGGAGGGCTGGTACAGATACGCAGTATTTT.